This T cell receptor (beta chain) was sequenced for a study of cytomegalovirus exposure and HLA in healthy donors. This PCR relied on a set of 60 Vbeta primers and 13 Jbeta primers. The data were produced by immunoSEQ multiplex PCR, yet TCRdb's version contains in-frame clones alone and is incomplete. The data show 95,000 to 150,000 clones, roughly 82% seen once. Study findings and constraints: In a later analysis, an Asian-associated ancestry cluster reportedly showed fewer N-insertions than the approximately 700-donor mean. A prior analysis recorded that most TCR beta V segments were productive about 87% or about 30% of the time.

Per the germline V gene, CDR1 is GTSNPN and CDR2 is SVGIG (reference sequence). The CDR3 spans 15 residues. Trimming stripped 2 bases from V and 3 bases from J, with 13 bases between. Each donor's status was that of a healthy bone marrow donor. As for this clone: Its specificity is unknown.

V is TRBV30 and J is TRBJ1-4; a weak D match, TRBD1 (6 bases). The source of this sequence is a woman in her thirties or forties in good health and CMV-seropositive. Sample: PBMCs. The CDR3 spells CAWSPGTTANEKLFF. The CDR3 nucleotides read TGTGCCTGGAGTCCCGGGACAACCGCTAATGAAAAACTGTTTTTT. Complete variable domain (other parts from reference TRBV30 and TRBJ1-4): SQTIHQWPATLVQPVGSPLSLECTVEGTSNPNLYWYRQAAGRGLQLLFYSVGIGQISSEVPQNLSASRPQDRQFILSSKKLLLSDSGFYLCAWSPGTTANEKLFFGSGTQLSVL.